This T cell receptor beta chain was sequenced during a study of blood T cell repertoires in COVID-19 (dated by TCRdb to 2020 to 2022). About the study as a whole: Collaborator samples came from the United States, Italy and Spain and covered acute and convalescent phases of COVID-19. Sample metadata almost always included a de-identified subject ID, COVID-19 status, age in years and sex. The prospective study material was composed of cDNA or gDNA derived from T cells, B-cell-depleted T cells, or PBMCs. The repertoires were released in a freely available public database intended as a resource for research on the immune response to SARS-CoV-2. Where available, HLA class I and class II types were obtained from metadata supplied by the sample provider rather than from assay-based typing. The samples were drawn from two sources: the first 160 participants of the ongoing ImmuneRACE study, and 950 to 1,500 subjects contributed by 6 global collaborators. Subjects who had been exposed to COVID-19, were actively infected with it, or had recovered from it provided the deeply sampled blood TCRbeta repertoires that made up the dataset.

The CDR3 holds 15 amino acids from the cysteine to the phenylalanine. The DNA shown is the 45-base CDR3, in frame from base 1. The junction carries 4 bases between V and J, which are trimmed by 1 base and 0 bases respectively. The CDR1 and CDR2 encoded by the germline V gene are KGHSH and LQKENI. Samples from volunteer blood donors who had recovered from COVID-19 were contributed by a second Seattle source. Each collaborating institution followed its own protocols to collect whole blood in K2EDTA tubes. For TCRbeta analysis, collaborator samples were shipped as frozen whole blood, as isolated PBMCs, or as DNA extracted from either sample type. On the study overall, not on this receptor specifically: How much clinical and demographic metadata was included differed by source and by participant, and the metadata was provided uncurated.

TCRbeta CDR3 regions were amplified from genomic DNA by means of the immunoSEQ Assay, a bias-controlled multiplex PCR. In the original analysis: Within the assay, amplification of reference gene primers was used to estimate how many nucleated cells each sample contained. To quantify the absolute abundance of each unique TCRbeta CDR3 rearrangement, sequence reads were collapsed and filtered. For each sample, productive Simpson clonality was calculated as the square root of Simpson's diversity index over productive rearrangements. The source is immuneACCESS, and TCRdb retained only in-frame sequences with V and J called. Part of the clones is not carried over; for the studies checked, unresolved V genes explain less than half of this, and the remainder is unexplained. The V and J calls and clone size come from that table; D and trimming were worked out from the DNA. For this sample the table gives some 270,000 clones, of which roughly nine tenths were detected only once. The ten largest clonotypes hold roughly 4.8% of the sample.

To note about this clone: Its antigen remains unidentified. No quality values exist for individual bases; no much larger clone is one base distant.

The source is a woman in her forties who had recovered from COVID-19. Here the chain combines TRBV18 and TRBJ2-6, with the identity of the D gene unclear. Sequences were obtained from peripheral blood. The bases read TGTGCCAGCTCACCACGACTCTCTGGGGCCAACGTCCTGACTTTC. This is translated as CASSPRLSGANVLTF.